The clone carrying this T cell receptor beta chain was found once. V gave up 5 bases and J gave up 8 bases; unmatched junction bases: 3. This CDR3 contains 13 residues. The V gene's germline CDR1 is SEHNR and CDR2 FQNEAQ (reference sequence). The sample comes from a study of blood T cell repertoires in COVID-19. Study context: Acute and convalescent COVID-19 samples came from the United States, Italy and Spain. PBMCs, B-cell-depleted T cells, or T cells provided the cDNA or gDNA that made up the material.

Per the study methods: Amplified reference gene primers provided the basis for estimating nucleated cell counts. Method: immunoSEQ multiplex PCR; TCRdb's copy keeps in-frame clones and lacks some. V, J and clone size were drawn from that table, and D and trimming were deduced from the DNA. The table has about 360,000 clones, 70% to 85% seen once; the top ten hold roughly 1.2%. The sequence derives from a human donor with acute or convalescent COVID-19. The donor label of this sample is uncertain. Sequencing used peripheral blood. This chain connects TRBV7-9 to TRBJ1-6; 7 nucleotides match TRBD1. The CDR3 loop reads CASSPTGYSPLHF. The CDR3 DNA reads as TGTGCCAGCAGCCCGACAGGGTATTCACCCCTCCACTTT.